The sequence of this T cell receptor beta chain was determined in a study of T cell changes during pregnancy in multiple sclerosis. Data came from immunoSEQ multiplex PCR; TCRdb stores just in-frame clones and leaves some out. In the table there are about 69,000 clones, approximately 91% of which are singletons. This TCR was sampled from a female donor with multiple sclerosis, enrolled in a pregnancy study. Material: peripheral blood, obtained in the third trimester of pregnancy.

The CDR3 nucleotides are TGCGCCAGCAGCGTACGACAGGGAATGAACACTGAAGCTTTCTTT. Amino acids: CASSVRQGMNTEAFF. The chain joins TRBV5-1 to TRBJ1-1, with TRBD1 identical over 7 bases. Germline V gene data show CDR1 as SGHRS and CDR2 as YFSETQ. The CDR3 runs to 15 residues. J gave up 0 bases and V 4 bases, and 6 bases lay outside the gene matches.